The clone carrying this TCR beta chain occurred a few times. Together with a sample-barcoded 5' primer, a J-beta primer mix was included in a second PCR lasting roughly 6 to 12 cycles. TCRdb recomputed calls from the 5' RACE reads with MiXCR, one row per CDR3 protein. This sample has 750,000 or so distinct CDR3 sequences, with 25% found just once. The data were obtained in a study of blood T cells in healthy people across ages. In germline, CDR1 is MNHNS, CDR2 SASEGT. The V gene lost 6 bases and the J gene lost 3 bases, with 15 bases spanning the gap. The CDR3 spans 16 residues. The sample was also linked to a second study, of T cells of mothers and their children.

Material for sequencing was blood. The V and J genes are TRBV6-1 and TRBJ1-6; D might be TRBD1 (6 bases). The TCR sequence derives from a boy aged 5-17 years in good health. The CDR3 nucleotides read TGTGCCAGCAGGGATACAGGGCGATTCTATAATTCACCCCTCCACTTT. It codes for CASRDTGRFYNSPLHF.